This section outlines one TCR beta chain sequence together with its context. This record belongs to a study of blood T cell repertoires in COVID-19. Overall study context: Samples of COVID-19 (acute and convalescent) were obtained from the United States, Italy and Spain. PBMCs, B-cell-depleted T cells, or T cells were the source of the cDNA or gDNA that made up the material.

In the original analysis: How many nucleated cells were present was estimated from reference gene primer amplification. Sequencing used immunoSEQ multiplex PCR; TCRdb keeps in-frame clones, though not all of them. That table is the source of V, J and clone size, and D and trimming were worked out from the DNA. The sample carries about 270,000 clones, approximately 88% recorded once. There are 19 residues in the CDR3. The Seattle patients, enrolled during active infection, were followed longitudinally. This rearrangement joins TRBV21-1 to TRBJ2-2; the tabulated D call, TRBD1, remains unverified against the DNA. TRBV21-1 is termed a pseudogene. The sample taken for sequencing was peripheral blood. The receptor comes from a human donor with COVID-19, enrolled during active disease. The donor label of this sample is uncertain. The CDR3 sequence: CASSFPGHQLVLNTGELFF. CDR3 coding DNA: TGTGCCAGCAGTTTTCCGGGACACCAGCTCGTTTTGAACACCGGGGAGCTGTTTTTT.